The next 27 T cell receptor beta chains were all read from a single sample in a study of a mutant IDH1 vaccine in newly diagnosed glioma. Their antigens remain unidentified. Here immunoSEQ multiplex PCR was the method, and the copy in TCRdb shows in-frame clones only, minus some. The table records tens of thousands of clones, over 75% of them present only once. Indicated time point: week 23, last vaccination. Mutant IDH1 20-mer peptide, at 300 ug, made up each vaccine dose, with topical imiquimod. The material sequenced was PBMCs, taken from a glioma patient whose treatment included an IDH1 peptide vaccine. These TCRs come from a man between 18 and 29 years old with glioma.

This clone was counted only a few times. This rearrangement joins TRBV10-3 to TRBJ1-1; 8 bases are shared with TRBD1. Per the germline V gene, CDR1 is ENHRY and CDR2 is SYGVKD. The CDR3 is made up of 11 amino acids. The ends lost 8 bases at V and 5 bases at J; junction bases unmatched: 1. The CDR3 nucleotides read TGTGCCATCGGACAGGGTACTGAAGCTTTCTTT. Its translation: CAIGQGTEAFF.

Only one count was recorded for this clone. The CDR3 loop is CASSLGGRAEDGYTF. The CDR3 coding sequence is TGTGCCAGCAGCTTGGGCGGCAGGGCGGAAGATGGCTACACCTTC. The rearrangement joins TRBV7-6 to TRBJ1-2; tentative D call: TRBD1 (5 bases). V lost 3 bases and J 6 bases, leaving 17 bases between the germline ends. The CDR3 length is 15 residues. Germline V gene sequence: CDR1 SGHVS, CDR2 FNYEAQ.

The chain joins TRBV6-5 to TRBJ1-1, with a weak D call TRBD1 (5 bases). This CDR3 comprises 15 residues. CDR1 and CDR2 from the germline V gene are MNHEY and SVGAGI. Trimming removed 4 bases from V and 3 bases from J, with 15 bases in between. The CDR3 spells CASSFSRVADTEAFF. In nucleotides, the CDR3 is TGTGCCAGCAGTTTCAGCAGGGTCGCGGACACTGAAGCTTTCTTT.

The V call is TRBV19, the J call TRBJ1-5; tentative D call: TRBD1 (5 bases). The V gene's germline CDR1 is LNHDA and CDR2 SQIVND (reference sequence). Trimming took 6 bases from V and 2 from J, leaving 14 bases between them. The CDR3 is 15 residues long. In DNA form, the CDR3 reads TGTGCCAGTAGCCCAAGGTTGACAGGCAATCAGCCCCAGCATTTT. Its translation is CASSPRLTGNQPQHF.

This chain links TRBV30 with TRBJ2-7, with 7 bases aligning to TRBD1. The length of the CDR3 is 15 residues. The V gene end was trimmed by 3 bases and the J gene end by 3 bases; junction bases not matched to a gene: 11. Per the germline V gene, CDR1 is GTSNPN and CDR2 is SVGIG (reference sequence). The CDR3 DNA follows: TGTGCCTGGAGGAGAGGATGGACAGGCGACTACGAGCAGTACTTC. Amino acid sequence: CAWRRGWTGDYEQYF. The complete variable domain, with remaining parts taken from reference TRBV30 and TRBJ2-7, reads SQTIHQWPATLVQPVGSPLSLECTVEGTSNPNLYWYRQAAGRGLQLLFYSVGIGQISSEVPQNLSASRPQDRQFILSSKKLLLSDSGFYLCAWRRGWTGDYEQYFGPGTRLTVT.

V gene TRBV7-9 combines with J gene TRBJ1-5; perhaps TRBD1 as D (6 bases). The CDR3 totals 17 residues. V was pared by 1 base and J by 5 bases, with 18 bases between. Germline values: CDR1 SEHNR, CDR2 FQNEAQ (reference sequence). The CDR3 DNA sequence: TGTGCCAGCAGCTTAGGAGCCGTTGGGGACACCTATCAGCCCCAGCATTTT. The encoded protein is CASSLGAVGDTYQPQHF.

The V call is TRBV23-1, the J call TRBJ2-2; a possible D gene is TRBD2 (7 bases). TRBV23-1 belongs to the ORF category, with a function that is uncertain. Trimming left V 8 bases short and J 3 bases short, with 28 bases between. The CDR3 runs to 19 residues. In DNA form, the CDR3 reads TGCGCCAGCCGACAGGTGACGGGCGGGGGATCGAAACACACCGGGGAGCTGTTTTTT. As protein: CASRQVTGGGSKHTGELFF.

The chain recombines TRBV4-3 with TRBJ1-2, with D perhaps matching TRBD1 (6 bases). There are 14 residues in the CDR3. The germline V and J ends were trimmed by 4 bases and 4 bases, with 13 bases remaining between them. Germline V lookup: CDR1 LGHNA, CDR2 YSLEER. The CDR3 is CASSLTGITYGYTF. For the CDR3, the DNA is TGCGCCAGCAGCCTAACAGGGATTACCTATGGCTACACCTTC.

The V gene is TRBV27, the J gene TRBJ2-7, with D possibly matching TRBD1 (5 bases). The CDR3 extends over 14 amino acids. CDR1 is MNHEY, CDR2 SMNVEV, per germline (reference sequence). The V and J ends lost 5 bases and 2 bases respectively, with 13 bases between them. CDR3: CASSGGAVTYEQYF. For the CDR3, the DNA is TGTGCCAGCAGTGGTGGGGCGGTAACCTACGAGCAGTACTTC.

The genes are TRBV4-3 and TRBJ1-2; 9 bases match TRBD1. In germline, CDR1 is LGHNA, CDR2 YSLEER. The J segment lost 4 bases and the V segment lost 1 base, leaving 7 bases of the junction unmatched. The CDR3 is 16 amino acids. The CDR3 protein is CASSQAGQGSSYGYTF. The CDR3 DNA reads TGCGCCAGCAGCCAAGCGGGACAGGGTTCGTCCTATGGCTACACCTTC.

V and J are TRBV7-9 and TRBJ2-7, with a possible D match to TRBD1 (5 bases). Per germline, CDR1 SEHNR and CDR2 FQNEAQ (reference sequence). Trimming took off 4 bases at V and 0 bases at J, with 16 bases between the two ends. The CDR3 contains 16 residues. CDR3 in amino acids: CASSSVGRASSYEQYF. CDR3 coding DNA: TGTGCCAGCAGCTCCGTCGGCAGGGCAAGCTCCTACGAGCAGTACTTC.

J is TRBJ2-7 and V is TRBV4-3; 12 bases are shared with TRBD1. CDR3 length: 15 amino acids. Germline V lookup: CDR1 LGHNA, CDR2 YSLEER. V lost 1 base and J lost 9; bases outside the gene matches: 7. CDR3 in DNA: TGCGCCAGCAGCCAAGTAGGGGACAGGGGGCAAGTGCAGTACTTC. Protein: CASSQVGDRGQVQYF.

The V gene is TRBV5-1, the J gene TRBJ1-2; D may be TRBD1 (5 bases). Trimming removed 6 bases at V and 5 bases at J, with 17 bases between. Germline V gives CDR1 SGHRS, CDR2 YFSETQ. The CDR3 length is 14 residues. The CDR3 nucleotides are TGCGCCAGCAACCAGGGTGCCGAGGCGTATGGCTACACCTTC. Translation: CASNQGAEAYGYTF.

The chain uses TRBV9 and TRBJ2-7; possibly TRBD1 or TRBD2 for D (6 bases each). CDR3 size: 15 residues. Trimming removed 0 bases at V and 6 bases at J, with 16 bases between. Germline-derived CDR1 and CDR2 are SGDLS and YYNGEE. CDR3 in DNA: TGTGCCAGCAGCGTAGGTGGGGGGCATCAGTTCGAGCAGTACTTC. Amino acid sequence: CASSVGGGHQFEQYF. Full variable domain (missing parts from reference TRBV9 and TRBJ2-7): DSGVTQTPKHLITATGQRVTLRCSPRSGDLSVYWYQQSLDQGLQFLIQYYNGEERAKGNILERFSAQQFPDLHSELNLSSLELGDSALYFCASSVGGGHQFEQYFGPGTRLTVT.

The V call is TRBV19, the J call TRBJ1-4; the match to TRBD1 covers 8 bases. J was trimmed by 5 bases and V by 5 bases; bases with no gene match: 7. CDR1 is LNHDA and CDR2 is SQIVND in the germline V gene (reference sequence). This CDR3 spans 15 amino acids. This chain's CDR3 is CASSLWTGRNEKLFF. CDR3 in DNA: TGTGCCAGTAGTCTCTGGACAGGGCGAAATGAAAAACTGTTTTTT.

The V and J genes are TRBV14 and TRBJ2-5; weak D call: TRBD2 (6 bases). V was shortened by 5 bases and J by 11 bases, with 21 bases between the two germline ends. The CDR3 runs to 14 residues. Germline V gives CDR1 SGHDN, CDR2 FVKESK. The chain's CDR3 is CASSSAGPLGTQYF. DNA of the CDR3: TGTGCCAGCAGCTCCGCGGGACCTCTCGGAACGCAGTACTTC. The whole variable domain, remainder taken from reference TRBV14 and TRBJ2-5, is EAGVTQFPSHSVIEKGQTVTLRCDPISGHDNLYWYRRVMGKEIKFLLHFVKESKQDESGMPNNRFLAERTGGTYSTLKVQPAELEDSGVYFCASSSAGPLGTQYFGPGTRLLVL.

V usage is TRBV30 and J usage is TRBJ2-3; 8 bases map to TRBD1. There are 12 residues in the CDR3. The germline gives CDR1 GTSNPN, CDR2 SVGIG (reference sequence). With 5 bases clipped from V and 7 bases from J, the junction kept 5 bases outside the gene matches. The CDR3 reads CAWGQGANTQYF. The CDR3 coding sequence is TGTGCCTGGGGACAGGGCGCGAATACGCAGTATTTT.

V is TRBV27 and J is TRBJ2-7, with D possibly being TRBD1 (6 bases). V was cut by 6 bases and J by 1 base, with 10 bases left in between. There are 13 residues in the CDR3. The germline V gene encodes CDR1 MNHEY and CDR2 SMNVEV (reference sequence). The chain's CDR3 is CASSPGTSYEQYF. As DNA, the CDR3 is TGTGCCAGCAGCCCTGGGACATCCTACGAGCAGTACTTC.

This clone was detected only once. The J gene is TRBJ2-7, the V gene TRBV7-2; D possibly uses TRBD1 or TRBD2 (5 bases each). Germline values: CDR1 SGHTA, CDR2 FQGNSA. The CDR3 totals 15 residues. The V end was cut by 0 bases, the J end by 4 bases, with 13 bases between. CDR3 nucleotide sequence: TGTGCCAGCAGCTTAGCCGGGACGGACATTTACGAGCAGTACTTC. Its protein product is CASSLAGTDIYEQYF.

V and J are TRBV4-2 and TRBJ2-7; D is possibly TRBD1 (6 bases). The V end lost 3 bases, the J end lost 1 base, and 13 bases lay between the germline ends. This CDR3 is built from 15 residues. The germline CDR1 and CDR2 sequences are LGHNA and YNFKEQ. CDR3 coding DNA: TGTGCCAGCAGCCAGAACCTAGGGGGATCCTACGAGCAGTACTTC. The encoded protein is CASSQNLGGSYEQYF.

This clone was detected only a few times. The chain links TRBV18 to TRBJ1-2; TRBD1 might be the D (5 bases). The V end was cut by 6 bases, the J end by 3 bases, with 8 bases between. The CDR3 covers 12 residues. Germline V CDR1 and CDR2: KGHSH, LQKENI. Written as DNA, the CDR3 is TGTGCCAGCTCTGGGGGGGACTATGGCTACACCTTC. Protein sequence: CASSGGDYGYTF. The whole variable domain, remainder taken from reference TRBV18 and TRBJ1-2, is NAGVMQNPRHLVRRRGQEARLRCSPMKGHSHVYWYRQLPEEGLKFMVYLQKENIIDESGMPKERFSAEFPKEGPSILRIQQVVRGDSAAYFCASSGGDYGYTFGSGTRLTVV.

The chain is built from TRBV6-5 and TRBJ1-1, with a tentative D call TRBD1 (5 bases). Germline assignment: CDR1 MNHEY and CDR2 SVGAGI. CDR3 length: 13 residues. V was shortened by 6 bases and J by 5 bases, with 13 bases between the two germline ends. The CDR3 DNA sequence: TGTGCCAGCAGAACTGGTCACAGGACTGAAGCTTTCTTT. Protein: CASRTGHRTEAFF.

The chain combines TRBV30 with TRBJ2-2; the match to TRBD2 covers 13 bases. Germline CDR1 is GTSNPN and CDR2 is SVGIG (reference sequence). With V trimmed by 3 bases and J by 5 bases, 3 bases remained unmatched. This CDR3 contains 15 residues. The CDR3 DNA reads as TGTGCCTGGAGACTAGCGGGGGGGTGGACCGGGGAGCTGTTTTTT. As protein: CAWRLAGGWTGELFF.

The chain is built from TRBV6-5 and TRBJ2-7; D remains ambiguous. V lost 6 bases and J 2 bases, leaving 14 bases between the germline ends. The CDR3 is 14 residues long. Germline lookup yields CDR1 MNHEY and CDR2 SVGAGI. The CDR3 region is CASSRFGTPYEQYF. CDR3 nucleotide sequence: TGTGCCAGCAGCCGATTTGGAACACCCTACGAGCAGTACTTC.

The J gene is TRBJ2-1, the V gene TRBV5-5, with 9 positions matching TRBD2. Germline V lookup: CDR1 SGHKS, CDR2 YYEKEE (reference sequence). The CDR3 spans 15 residues. Trimming took 1 base from V and 7 from J; bases not matched to a gene: 6. The CDR3: CASSLNLAGRNEQFF. The CDR3 DNA sequence: TGTGCCAGCAGCTTGAATCTAGCGGGGCGGAATGAGCAGTTCTTC.

The chain combines TRBV2 with TRBJ1-2, with TRBD1 identical over 7 bases. After removal of 5 bases from V and 8 bases from J, the junction contained 5 bases not matched to a gene. The CDR3 has 12 amino acids. Germline V gene lookup returns CDR1 SNHLY and CDR2 FYNNEI. The CDR3 coding sequence is TGTGCCAGCAGTCCTCAGGGGGTCGGCTACACCTTC. Translating it yields CASSPQGVGYTF. The entire variable domain, with the rest obtained from reference TRBV2 and TRBJ1-2, is as follows: EPEVTQTPSHQVTQMGQEVILRCVPISNHLYFYWYRQILGQKVEFLVSFYNNEISEKSEIFDDQFSVERPDGSNFTLKIRSTKLEDSAMYFCASSPQGVGYTFGSGTRLTVV.

This clone has just one count. The CDR3 nucleotides read TGTGCCAGCAGCTTAGTTTCCGGAAACACTGAAGCTTTCTTT. It codes for CASSLVSGNTEAFF. J is TRBJ1-1 and V is TRBV7-3; D call uncertain. CDR1 is SGHTA and CDR2 is FQGTGA in the germline V gene. This CDR3 is built from 14 residues. Trimming took 2 bases from V and 2 from J, leaving 9 bases between them.